The present TCR beta chain was sequenced within a study of somatic mutations in cytotoxic T cells in rheumatoid arthritis (dated 2017 in TCRdb). Study-level background: Before any treatment started and right after they were diagnosed, patients gave peripheral blood samples (under 32 ml EDTA). Some T-cell populations stained with V beta antibodies were sorted by flow on a FACSAria II or Sony SH800 to nearly 100% purity, with sorted V beta1+ cells additionally subjected to TCRB sequencing. In newly diagnosed rheumatoid arthritis without treatment, the study examined if expanded CD8+ T-cell clones harbor somatic mutations, relying on TCRB deep sequencing to characterize clonality. TCRB deep sequencing covered some 60 patients with rheumatoid arthritis along with approximately 20 healthy controls. Median age was essentially the same in the patient group and the control group. Points the paper makes about the study in general: CD8+ T-cell clonality did not differ significantly between rheumatoid arthritis patients and age-matched healthy controls. The expanded CD8+ clones had unknown antigen targets, and not appearing in virus-specific databases did not rule out that they were virus-specific. The slight underrepresentation of TRBV07 in patients was not corrected for multiple comparisons. In about an eighth of the roughly 60 patients, more than 20% of CD8+ cells belonged to the largest CD8+ clone, while several identical CD8+ TCRB sequences were shared between blood and synovial fluid. Healthy controls showed no age-related increase in CD8+ clonality, whereas patients did (Spearman r ≈ 0.5).

The immunoSEQ assay was applied to genomic DNA for TCRB CDR3 sequencing. Per the authors' processing: When patient CD8+ clones exceeding 1% were checked against published virus-specific TCRB sequences, only a few matched. Analyses were restricted to productive TCRB rearrangements. A clone was defined by a unique TCRB CDR3 sequence, and clonality was computed as a productive clonality index based on Shannon entropy. To calculate repertoire overlap between two samples, the template counts of each clone were considered relative to each sample's total templates. Flow cytometry-measured V-gene usage correlated with V-gene usage from TCRB sequencing, with a Spearman r of roughly 0.61. TCRdb's version of the immuneACCESS table is confined to in-frame rearrangements and falls short of the full clone set. An unresolved V gene accounts for under half of the shortfall where checked; the remainder is of unknown origin. V and J calls and clone size are given by that table; D and trimming were obtained from the DNA. The sample profile shows roughly 10,000 clones; 70% to 90% of them were found once. The ten largest clones take up 9% to 14% of the sample.

Based on the germline V gene, the CDR1 and CDR2 sequences are SGHRS and YFSETQ. The CDR3 goes from the cysteine to the phenylalanine over 17 residues. Here the CDR3 DNA is all that survives: 51 bases in frame from base 1. V is reduced by 1 base and J by 0 bases, leaving a spacing of 16 bases between them. Points on this clone: Its target antigen remains unknown. No base quality values were provided; no much bigger clone lies one nucleotide off.

Flow cytometry confirmed the purity of CD4+ and CD8+ cells that had been isolated by positive magnetic bead selection on an AutoMACS. After a first flow cytometry screen using a TCR V beta antibody panel, clonal expansions were characterized through TCRB deep sequencing of sorted CD8+ fractions. Peripheral blood mononuclear cells were obtained using density gradient separation with Ficoll-Paque PLUS. Using Nucleospin Tissue or Tissue XS kits, DNA was extracted from CD4-enriched, CD8-enriched or PBMC samples, with quantification by a Qubit 2.0 fluorometer. Source material: CD8+ T cells sorted from blood. The origin of this receptor is an adult with rheumatoid arthritis. The chain uses TRBV5-1 and TRBJ1-2; TRBD1 is possibly the D segment (5 matching bases). The CDR3 protein: CASSLRFWGPANYGYTF. In nucleotide form, the sequence is TGCGCCAGCAGCTTGAGATTTTGGGGCCCGGCTAACTATGGCTACACCTTC.